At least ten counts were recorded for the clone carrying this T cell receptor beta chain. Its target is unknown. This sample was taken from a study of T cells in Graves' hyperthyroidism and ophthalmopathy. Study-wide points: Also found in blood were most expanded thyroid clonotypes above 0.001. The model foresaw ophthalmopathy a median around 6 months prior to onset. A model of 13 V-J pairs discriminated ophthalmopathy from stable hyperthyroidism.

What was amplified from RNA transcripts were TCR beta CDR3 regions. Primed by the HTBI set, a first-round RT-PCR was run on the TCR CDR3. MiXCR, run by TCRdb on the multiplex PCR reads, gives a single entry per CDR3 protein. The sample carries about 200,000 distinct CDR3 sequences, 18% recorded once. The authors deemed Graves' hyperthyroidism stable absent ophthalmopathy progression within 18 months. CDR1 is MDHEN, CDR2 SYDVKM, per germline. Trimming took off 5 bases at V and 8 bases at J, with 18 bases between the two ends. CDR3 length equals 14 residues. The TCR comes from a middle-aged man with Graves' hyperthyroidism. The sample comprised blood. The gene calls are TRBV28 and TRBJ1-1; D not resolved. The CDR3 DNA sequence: TGTGCCAGCAGTCTCCCAAGATCCCCGCCGGAAGCTTTCTTT. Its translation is CASSLPRSPPEAFF.